This TCR beta chain was documented in a study of blood T cell repertoires in COVID-19. CDR1 LGHNA and CDR2 YSLEER come from the germline V gene. Trimming shortened V by 3 bases and J by 1 base, and 19 bases separated the two germline ends. CDR3 length: 17 residues. Sequenced by immunoSEQ multiplex PCR; TCRdb stores in-frame clones only, minus some. This sample has 150,000 to 200,000 clones, with less than 90% found just once. The chain recombines TRBV4-3 with TRBJ2-7; perhaps TRBD1 as D (6 bases). This sequence originates from a woman in her fifties or sixties with COVID-19, enrolled during active disease. Sequenced sample: peripheral blood. CDR3 loop: CASSQKATGPPSYEQYF. The CDR3, as DNA: TGCGCCAGCAGCCAGAAAGCTACAGGGCCACCTTCCTACGAGCAGTACTTC.